These 11 T cell receptor beta chains share one sample of origin, sequenced in a study of lymphopenia after photon versus proton radiotherapy (dated by TCRdb to the late 2010s). The protocol used for the library was the immunoSEQ multiplex PCR assay. TCRdb retrieved this table from immuneACCESS and kept in-frame rearrangements only. Not all clones are present; in checked studies, unresolved V genes account for under half, and no reason is known for the remainder. The sample yields 53,000 or so clones; 83% were counted once. In total, the top ten clones hold just under 30% of the sample. The sample consisted of peripheral blood, taken from a patient treated with photon-based radiotherapy. The receptor set was obtained from a man between 50 and 59 years old with gastric cancer.

CDR3 bases: TGTGCCAGCAGCCTTACGGCTATGGCCTACAATGAGCAGTTCTTC. This sequence encodes CASSLTAMAYNEQFF. The rearrangement links TRBV6-5 to TRBJ2-1; no clear D gene. This CDR3 contains 15 residues. In germline, CDR1 is MNHEY, CDR2 SVGAGI. Trimming pared 6 bases from V and 2 bases from J, leaving 14 bases between.

This clone occurred a few times. The rearrangement joins TRBV30 to TRBJ1-5; no clear D gene. Trimming took off 2 bases at V and 1 base at J, with 9 bases between the two ends. CDR1 GTSNPN and CDR2 SVGIG come from the germline V gene (reference sequence). The CDR3 is made up of 14 amino acids. CDR3 nucleotide sequence: TGTGCCTGGAGTTTAGGAGAAAGCAATCAGCCCCAGCATTTT. Residues: CAWSLGESNQPQHF.

This chain joins TRBV10-3 and TRBJ2-3; a possible D gene is TRBD2 (5 bases). Germline lookup yields CDR1 ENHRY and CDR2 SYGVKD. Trimming took off 8 bases at V and 1 base at J, with 10 bases between the two ends. The CDR3 runs to 13 residues. This CDR3 is CAIRLGGTDTQYF. CDR3 sequence (DNA): TGTGCCATCCGCTTGGGAGGCACAGATACGCAGTATTTT.

CDR3 amino acids: CASSWTVYNEQFF. In nucleotides, the CDR3 is TGTGCCAGCAGTTGGACAGTTTACAATGAGCAGTTCTTC. V is TRBV2 and J is TRBJ2-1, with D possibly being TRBD1 (6 bases). Trimming pared 5 bases from V and 4 bases from J, leaving 9 bases between. The CDR3 is 13 residues long. The germline gives CDR1 SNHLY, CDR2 FYNNEI.

There are a few counts of this clone. In nucleotides, the CDR3 is TGTGCCAGTAGAGAGCTTAGCGGGAGGGCAGGCGGGGAGCTGTTTTTT. Encoded protein: CASRELSGRAGGELFF. The V and J genes are TRBV19 and TRBJ2-2; 11 nucleotides line up with TRBD2. The CDR3 is 16 residues long. Germline CDR1 is LNHDA and CDR2 is SQIVND (reference sequence). With V trimmed by 6 bases and J by 7 bases, 10 bases remained unmatched.

The V and J genes are TRBV11-2 and TRBJ1-4; 7 bases match TRBD1. Germline CDR1 reads SGHAT; CDR2 reads FQNNGV. The V gene end was trimmed by 5 bases and the J gene end by 4 bases; junction bases not matched to a gene: 4. This CDR3 region has 14 residues. CDR3 protein: CASSHDRVNEKLFF. The CDR3, as DNA: TGTGCCAGCAGCCACGACAGGGTTAATGAAAAACTGTTTTTT.

The chain joins TRBV11-2 to TRBJ1-2; D not resolved. Germline CDR1 reads SGHAT; CDR2 reads FQNNGV. V lost 1 base to trimming and J lost 8 bases, with 14 bases between them. The CDR3 is 14 amino acids. CDR3 protein: CASSLALAGEGYTF. The CDR3 nucleotides are TGTGCCAGCAGCTTAGCGTTAGCTGGGGAAGGCTACACCTTC.

This clone occurred once. J is TRBJ2-3 and V is TRBV9; D not certain. Germline V gene sequence: CDR1 SGDLS, CDR2 YYNGEE. Trimming shortened V by 0 bases and J by 5 bases, and 10 bases separated the two germline ends. The CDR3 length is 14 residues. The CDR3 DNA reads as TGTGCCAGCAGCGTAGAAACCTCTGGAGATACGCAGTATTTT. Protein product: CASSVETSGDTQYF. Using reference TRBV9 and TRBJ2-3 for the parts outside the CDR3, the full variable domain is DSGVTQTPKHLITATGQRVTLRCSPRSGDLSVYWYQQSLDQGLQFLIQYYNGEERAKGNILERFSAQQFPDLHSELNLSSLELGDSALYFCASSVETSGDTQYFGPGTRLTVL.

Written as DNA, the CDR3 is TGCGCCAGCAGTCCCGGGATCCTCAATGAGCAGTTCTTC. Protein product: CASSPGILNEQFF. The rearrangement uses TRBV4-1 and TRBJ2-1; possibly TRBD2 for D (5 bases). V shed 6 bases and J shed 6 bases, with 12 bases lying between them. The germline V gene has CDR1 MGHRA and CDR2 YSYEKL. The CDR3 loop spans 13 amino acids.

The J gene is TRBJ2-7, the V gene TRBV10-3; 7 bases align to TRBD2. J lost 5 bases, V lost 10 bases, and 11 bases had no gene match. Germline values: CDR1 ENHRY, CDR2 SYGVKD. The CDR3 loop spans 13 amino acids. CDR3 coding DNA: TGTGCCACCGCCTGGGGGGGGGTTGACGAGCAGTACTTC. Its protein product is CATAWGGVDEQYF.

The chain couples TRBV2 to TRBJ2-7, with TRBD2 matching 10 bases. This CDR3 comprises 16 residues. The germline gives CDR1 SNHLY, CDR2 FYNNEI. The V and J ends lost 0 bases and 2 bases, in that order; junction bases with no gene match: 4. The CDR3 DNA reads TGTGCCAGCAGTGAAGCGGGACTAGCGAGGACCTACGAGCAGTACTTC. Translating gives CASSEAGLARTYEQYF.